This record covers a single T cell receptor beta chain. This entry comes from a study of blood T cell repertoires in COVID-19. Study-wide context: Italy, Spain and the United States were the sources of the convalescent and acute COVID-19 samples. T cells, B-cell-depleted T cells, or PBMCs provided the cDNA or gDNA that served as material.

Germline lookup yields CDR1 SGHRS and CDR2 YFSETQ. V was cut by 7 bases and J by 5 bases, with 21 bases left in between. CDR3 length: 16 residues. Study processing details: Estimates of nucleated cell counts were drawn from the amplification of reference gene primers. This table comes from immunoSEQ multiplex PCR, and its TCRdb copy is limited to in-frame clones, with some not included. The DNA gave D and trimming, while V, J and clone size come from that table. The data contain 150,000 or so clones, about 85% of them singletons. The source is a human donor with acute or convalescent COVID-19. The donor label of this sample is uncertain. Sequences were obtained from peripheral blood. The chain joins TRBV5-1 to TRBJ2-2; D is possibly TRBD2 (6 bases). The CDR3 DNA reads as TGCGCCAGCGAAACCCTGGGAGGTACGGGGACCGGGGAGCTGTTTTTT. It yields the protein CASETLGGTGTGELFF.